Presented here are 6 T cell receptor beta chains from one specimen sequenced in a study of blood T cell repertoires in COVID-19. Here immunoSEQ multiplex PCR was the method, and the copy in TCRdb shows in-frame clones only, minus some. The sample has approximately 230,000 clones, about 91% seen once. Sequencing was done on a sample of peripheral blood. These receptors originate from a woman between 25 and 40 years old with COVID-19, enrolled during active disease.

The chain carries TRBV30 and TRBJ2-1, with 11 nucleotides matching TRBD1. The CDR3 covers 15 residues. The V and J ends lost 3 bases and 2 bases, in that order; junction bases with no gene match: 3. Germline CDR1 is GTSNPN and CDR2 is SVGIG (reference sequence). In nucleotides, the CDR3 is TGTGCCTGGAGGGACAGGGGGCGCCCCTACAATGAGCAGTTCTTC. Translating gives CAWRDRGRPYNEQFF.

In DNA form, the CDR3 reads TGCGCCAGCAGTGAGTCGAGGACAGGGGGAAAAGAGACCCAGTACTTC. Translating it yields CASSESRTGGKETQYF. This chain links TRBV10-1 with TRBJ2-5; 10 bases agree with TRBD1. The V segment lost 0 bases and the J segment 3 bases; nucleotides outside the gene matches: 4. Per germline, CDR1 WNHNN and CDR2 SYGVQD (reference sequence). The CDR3 is 16 residues long.

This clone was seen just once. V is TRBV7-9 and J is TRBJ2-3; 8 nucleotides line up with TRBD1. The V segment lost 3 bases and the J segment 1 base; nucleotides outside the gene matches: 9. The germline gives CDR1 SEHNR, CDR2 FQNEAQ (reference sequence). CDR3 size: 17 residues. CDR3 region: CASSFTSLRGRTDTQYF. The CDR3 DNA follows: TGTGCCAGCAGCTTCACTTCCCTCAGGGGGCGCACAGATACGCAGTATTTT.

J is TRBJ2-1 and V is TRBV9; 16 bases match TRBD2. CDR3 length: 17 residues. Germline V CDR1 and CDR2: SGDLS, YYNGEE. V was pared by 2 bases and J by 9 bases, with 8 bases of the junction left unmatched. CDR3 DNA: TGTGCCAGCAGCGTCACGGGACTAGCGGGAGGGAGGGGTGAGCAGTTCTTC. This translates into CASSVTGLAGGRGEQFF.

The CDR3 loop is CASSYGPGSSTEAFF. CDR3 bases: TGTGCCAGCAGTTACGGTCCAGGGTCGAGCACTGAAGCTTTCTTT. This chain connects TRBV6-5 to TRBJ1-1, with D possibly matching TRBD1 (5 bases). Looked up from germline, CDR1 is MNHEY and CDR2 is SVGAGI. The CDR3 totals 15 residues. V was clipped by 2 bases and J by 4 bases, with 14 bases between them.

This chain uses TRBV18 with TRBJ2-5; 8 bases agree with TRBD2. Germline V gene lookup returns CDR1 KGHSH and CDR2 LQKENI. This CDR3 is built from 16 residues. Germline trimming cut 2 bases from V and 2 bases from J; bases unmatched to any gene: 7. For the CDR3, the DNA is TGTGCCAGCTCACCAATCAGCGGGAGTCGTCAAGAGACCCAGTACTTC. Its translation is CASSPISGSRQETQYF.